These 20 T cell receptor beta chains were all obtained from the same sample, sequenced in a study of T-cell memory formation after mild COVID-19. TCRdb analysed the 5' RACE reads with MiXCR anew, one entry per CDR3 protein. In the table there are about 57,000 distinct CDR3 sequences, 12% of which are singletons. The specimen sequenced was PBMCs or a T cell subset sorted from them (not recorded which). The receptors here all came from a man aged 18 to 30 who had mild COVID-19 (a few samples of this study predate the infection). Cell type and time point are not known.

This chain links TRBV4-1 with TRBJ2-7; D is unclear. The length of the CDR3 is 16 residues. V lost 1 base and J 1 base, leaving 14 bases between the germline ends. Germline loops: CDR1 MGHRA, CDR2 YSYEKL. The CDR3 sequence is CASSQGQTHPSYEQYV. The DNA of the CDR3 is TGCGCCAGCAGCCAAGGGCAGACTCACCCGTCCTACGAGCAGTACGTC.

CDR3 sequence reads: CASTQRFGGTRFF. CDR3 DNA: TGTGCCAGCACCCAAAGGTTCGGCGGGACGCGGTTTTTT. The chain uses TRBV11-2 and TRBJ1-4; D perhaps matches TRBD1 (5 bases). The CDR3 spans 13 residues. Trimming shortened V by 7 bases and J by 16 bases, and 22 bases separated the two germline ends. CDR1 SGHAT and CDR2 FQNNGV come from the germline V gene.

The V and J genes are TRBV7-6 and TRBJ2-3; D possibly corresponds to TRBD2 (6 bases). Germline V gene sequence: CDR1 SGHVS, CDR2 FNYEAQ. The CDR3 has 13 residues. V was cut by 3 bases and J by 4 bases, with 8 bases left in between. CDR3 region: CASSFGGSDTQYF. The CDR3 DNA sequence: TGTGCCAGCAGCTTCGGGGGATCAGATACGCAGTATTTT.

The rearrangement joins TRBV28 to TRBJ1-2, with D hard to call. The CDR3 covers 11 residues. Trimming cost V 9 bases and J 4 bases, with 9 bases left between them. Germline values: CDR1 MDHEN, CDR2 SYDVKM. In DNA, the CDR3 is TGTGCCAGTACAGATTTCTATGGCTACACCTTC. It yields the protein CASTDFYGYTF.

This clonotype came up a few times. The chain combines TRBV4-1 with TRBJ2-7; no clear D. Germline V gives CDR1 MGHRA, CDR2 YSYEKL. This CDR3 spans 14 amino acids. V was shortened by 1 base and J by 0 bases, with 7 bases between the two germline ends. CDR3 coding DNA: TGCGCCAGCAGCCAAGTGCGGAGCTCCTACGAGCAGTACGTC. Translation gives CASSQVRSSYEQYV.

This clonotype was picked up a small number of times. Relative to the germline gene, one junction end is altered; a read error may explain this. The chain employs TRBV7-7 and TRBJ2-5, with a possible D match to TRBD1 (5 bases). CDR1 and CDR2 from the germline V gene are SSHAT and FNYEAQ (reference sequence). This CDR3 comprises 13 residues. The chain's CDR3 is CASSWTIQETQYF. The CDR3 region has the DNA TGTGCTAGCAGCTGGACAATCCAAGAGACCCAGTACTTC.

This rearrangement joins TRBV29-1 to TRBJ2-3; 8 nucleotides align to TRBD1. The germline V gene has CDR1 SQVTM and CDR2 ANQGSEA. The CDR3 consists of 13 residues. Trimming took 3 bases from V and 6 from J; bases not matched to a gene: 5. CDR3 nucleotides: TGCAGCGTTGACGAGACAGGGGTCGATACGCAGTATTTT. Residues: CSVDETGVDTQYF.

The chain's CDR3 is CASSLRAGERGELFF. The CDR3 DNA reads as TGTGCCAGCAGCTTGAGGGCGGGGGAGCGCGGGGAGCTGTTTTTT. This chain links TRBV7-2 with TRBJ2-2; TRBD2 aligns across 7 bases. This CDR3 has 15 amino acids. J gave up 7 bases and V 3 bases, and 8 bases lay outside the gene matches. Germline-derived CDR1 and CDR2 are SGHTA and FQGNSA. The full variable domain, rest sourced from reference TRBV7-2 and TRBJ2-2, is GAGVSQSPSNKVTEKGKDVELRCDPISGHTALYWYRQSLGQGLEFLIYFQGNSAPDKSGLPSDRFSAERTGGSVSTLTIQRTQQEDSAVYLCASSLRAGERGELFFGEGSRLTVL.

This clonotype was counted many times. The rearrangement uses TRBV10-2 and TRBJ2-1; 14 bases fit TRBD2. CDR1 WSHSY and CDR2 SAAADI come from the germline V gene. Germline trimming cut 6 bases from V and 7 bases from J; bases unmatched to any gene: 5. The CDR3 extends over 15 amino acids. The CDR3, as DNA: TGCGCCAGCAGGGGACTAGCGGGAGTAAGGAATGAGCAGTTCTTC. Its protein is CASRGLAGVRNEQFF.

In its sample, this clonotype was seen a few times. The chain joins TRBV4-1 to TRBJ2-4; no clear D gene. The V end was cut by 1 base, the J end by 0 bases, with 13 bases between. CDR1 MGHRA and CDR2 YSYEKL come from the germline V gene. The CDR3 runs 17 residues. The CDR3 is CASSQVVVNLAKNIQYF. For the CDR3, the DNA is TGCGCCAGCAGCCAAGTTGTGGTGAATTTAGCCAAAAACATTCAGTACTTC.

The sample holds many counts of this clonotype. This chain links TRBV5-1 with TRBJ2-3; tentative D call: TRBD2 (7 bases). Trimming removed 7 bases at V and 1 base at J, with 10 bases between. Germline CDR1 is SGHRS and CDR2 is YFSETQ. The CDR3 length is 13 residues. DNA for the CDR3: TGCGCCAGCGGGGGGGGCGGCACAGATACGCAGTATTTT. This gives the protein CASGGGGTDTQYF.

This sequence joins TRBV20-1 and TRBJ2-2; 8 nucleotides match TRBD2. V was clipped by 5 bases and J by 3 bases; unmatched bases: 5. Germline CDR1 reads DFQATT; CDR2 reads SNEGSKA (reference sequence). This CDR3 region has 14 residues. CDR3 in amino acids: CSASAGGHTGELFF. The CDR3 DNA reads TGCAGTGCTTCGGCGGGGGGCCACACCGGGGAGCTGTTTTTT.

The chain couples TRBV20-1 to TRBJ2-3, with D unclear. The CDR3 consists of 10 residues. The ends were cut back, 3 bases at V and 3 bases at J, with 1 base in the middle. Germline loops: CDR1 DFQATT, CDR2 SNEGSKA (reference sequence). CDR3 sequence: CSASTDTQYF. The CDR3 nucleotides are TGCAGTGCTAGTACAGATACGCAGTATTTT.

This clonotype was counted between two and nine times. The chain uses TRBV7-2 and TRBJ1-2; no clear D gene. The ends were cut back, 1 base at V and 7 bases at J, with 7 bases in the middle. This CDR3 has 12 amino acids. In germline, CDR1 is SGHTA, CDR2 FQGNSA. The chain's CDR3 is CASSLDLPGYTF. CDR3 DNA: TGTGCCAGCAGCTTAGATCTCCCTGGCTACACCTTC.

The chain carries TRBV19 and TRBJ2-1; TRBD2 aligns across 9 bases. The CDR3 has 17 residues. Germline CDR1 LNHDA, CDR2 SQIVND (reference sequence). V shed 0 bases, J shed 2 bases, and the junction held 5 bases outside the gene matches. CDR3 in amino acids: CASSIDLERGAYNEQFF. The CDR3 nucleotides read TGTGCCAGTAGTATAGATTTGGAGCGGGGGGCCTACAATGAGCAGTTCTTC.

Sample share makes this clonotype large (0.1 to 1%). J is TRBJ2-7 and V is TRBV7-6; D remains unclear. CDR3 size: 11 residues. Trimming removed 5 bases from V and 3 bases from J, with 5 bases in between. Germline-derived CDR1 and CDR2 are SGHVS and FNYEAQ. The CDR3 DNA sequence: TGTGCCAGCAGCCCCGGCTACGAGCAGTACTTC. Its protein product is CASSPGYEQYF. Using reference TRBV7-6 and TRBJ2-7 for the parts outside the CDR3, the full variable domain is GAGVSQSPRYKVTKRGQDVALRCDPISGHVSLYWYRQALGQGPEFLTYFNYEAQQDKSGLPNDRFSAERPEGSISTLTIQRTEQRDSAMYRCASSPGYEQYFGPGTRLTVT.

This rearrangement joins TRBV20-1 to TRBJ1-4, with D unclear. V dropped 3 bases and J dropped 8 bases, with 10 bases sitting between them. CDR3 length: 12 amino acids. Germline V CDR1 and CDR2: DFQATT, SNEGSKA (reference sequence). The CDR3 spells CSARVTREKLFF. CDR3 in DNA: TGCAGTGCTAGGGTGACGAGGGAAAAACTGTTTTTT.

This clonotype was counted a few times. J is TRBJ1-2 and V is TRBV20-1; TRBD1 might be the D (6 bases). Germline loops: CDR1 DFQATT, CDR2 SNEGSKA (reference sequence). The CDR3 loop spans 13 amino acids. Between the trimmed V and J ends, which lost 2 bases and 3 bases, there was a span of 10 bases. The CDR3 DNA reads TGCAGTGCTAGATACAGGGCTGACTATGGCTACACCTTC. Its translation: CSARYRADYGYTF.

This chain joins TRBV12-3 or TRBV12-4 and TRBJ2-7; D is possibly TRBD1 or TRBD2 (5 bases each). The CDR3 length is 14 residues. Here the CDR3 DNA reads TGTGCCAGCAGTTTAGAGGGGAGCTCCTATGAGCAGTACGTC. Protein product: CASSLEGSSYEQYV.

The V and J genes are TRBV15 and TRBJ2-2; D gene ambiguous. The CDR3 length is 13 residues. The germline V and J ends were trimmed by 3 bases and 1 base, with 3 bases remaining between them. CDR1 and CDR2 (germline): LNHNV, YYDKDF (reference sequence). CDR3 protein: CATSSQNTGELFF. The CDR3 DNA is TGTGCCACCAGCAGTCAGAACACCGGGGAGCTGTTTTTT.